Below, 29 T cell receptor beta chains from the same sample are listed, as sequenced in a study of shared clonotypes between healthy human individuals. Some clones are missing from TCRdb's copy, which holds only in-frame ones; the method was immunoSEQ multiplex PCR. The data hold 550,000 to 850,000 clones, with approximately 79% observed a single time. Sequenced sample: memory CD4+ T cells sorted from blood. The subset here: CD45RA-negative fraction. These receptors all stem from a woman aged 25 to 39 in good health.

The genes are TRBV27 and TRBJ2-1; D remains unclear. Germline V CDR1 and CDR2: MNHEY, SMNVEV (reference sequence). The CDR3 has 15 residues. Trimming cost V 6 bases and J 3 bases, with 15 bases left between them. The DNA of the CDR3 is TGTGCCAGCAGGATGAGTTTATTGGACTACAATGAGCAGTTCTTC. The encoded protein is CASRMSLLDYNEQFF.

The V call is TRBV5-1, the J call TRBJ2-5; TRBD1 or TRBD2 may be the D gene (6 bases each). Deletions cut 4 bases from V and 7 bases from J, with 14 bases between. The CDR3 totals 13 residues. Germline CDR1 is SGHRS and CDR2 is YFSETQ. The CDR3 DNA reads as TGCGCCAGCAGCACCGGGGGCCAGGGGACCCAGTACTTC. Its translation: CASSTGGQGTQYF.

V usage is TRBV19 and J usage is TRBJ1-5, with TRBD1 matching 7 bases. J gave up 5 bases and V 6 bases, and 10 bases lay outside the gene matches. The germline V gene has CDR1 LNHDA and CDR2 SQIVND (reference sequence). The CDR3 is made up of 15 amino acids. The CDR3 DNA follows: TGTGCCAGTAGCCCGACAGGGAAATGGTATCAGCCCCAGCATTTT. This gives the protein CASSPTGKWYQPQHF.

The chain couples TRBV28 to TRBJ2-3; weak D call: TRBD2 (5 bases). The CDR3 loop spans 16 amino acids. Germline V CDR1 and CDR2: MDHEN, SYDVKM. Trimming took 2 bases from V and 3 from J, leaving 15 bases between them. The CDR3 loop is CASSLRLGRGTDTQYF. The CDR3 DNA reads TGTGCCAGCAGTTTACGGCTGGGGAGAGGGACAGATACGCAGTATTTT.

The chain employs TRBV11-2 and TRBJ2-3, with D unresolved. Germline V gives CDR1 SGHAT, CDR2 FQNNGV. The CDR3 sequence is 11 residues long. V dropped 8 bases and J dropped 6 bases, with 9 bases sitting between them. CDR3 nucleotide sequence: TGTGCCAGCCTTAGTTCCGATACGCAGTATTTT. Translation gives CASLSSDTQYF.

The rearrangement links TRBV28 to TRBJ1-1, with no clear D. The germline CDR1 and CDR2 sequences are MDHEN and SYDVKM. Trimming cost V 4 bases and J 6 bases, with 3 bases left between them. This CDR3 has 10 amino acids. The CDR3 sequence: CASSSSEAFF. CDR3 in DNA: TGTGCCAGCAGTTCCTCTGAAGCTTTCTTT.

The gene calls are TRBV28 and TRBJ2-1; no clear D gene. The germline gives CDR1 MDHEN, CDR2 SYDVKM. There are 12 residues in the CDR3. CDR3 in amino acids: CAMGPHYNEQFF. CDR3 in DNA: TGTGCAATGGGCCCCCACTACAATGAGCAGTTCTTC.

The chain is built from TRBV5-1 and TRBJ2-2; a possible D gene is TRBD1 (7 bases). Trimming removed 5 bases at V and 7 bases at J, with 15 bases between. This CDR3 comprises 14 residues. Germline V gene lookup returns CDR1 SGHRS and CDR2 YFSETQ. As DNA, the CDR3 is TGCGCCAGCAGAGAGGGGGCGCGGGGCGGGGAGCTGTTTTTT. Protein product: CASREGARGGELFF.

The chain carries TRBV25-1 and TRBJ2-5, with D possibly matching TRBD2 (7 bases). CDR1 MGHDK and CDR2 SYGVNS come from the germline V gene. The V and J ends lost 6 bases and 7 bases respectively, with 18 bases between them. The CDR3 loop spans 14 amino acids. CDR3: CASRRGGEGGTQYF. Written as DNA, the CDR3 is TGTGCCAGCAGGAGGGGGGGAGAAGGAGGGACCCAGTACTTC.

The chain is built from TRBV28 and TRBJ2-5; D perhaps matches TRBD1 (5 bases). The DNA matches TRBJ2-7 better at its end, which makes the J call doubtful. CDR1 and CDR2 from the germline V gene are MDHEN and SYDVKM. This CDR3 contains 13 residues. Written as DNA, the CDR3 is TGTGCCAGCGCCTGGGGCTCGACCGGCGAGCAGTACTTC. The encoded protein is CASAWGSTGEQYF.

The chain joins TRBV25-1 to TRBJ2-7; D is unclear. The CDR3 is 14 residues long. V was clipped by 1 base and J by 7 bases, with 14 bases between them. Germline values: CDR1 MGHDK, CDR2 SYGVNS. This CDR3 reads CASSESVGRREQYF. The CDR3 DNA sequence: TGTGCCAGCAGTGAATCTGTGGGCCGAAGGGAGCAGTACTTC.

This chain links TRBV4-2 with TRBJ2-5; D not resolved. The end of the DNA is better explained by TRBJ2-7, so the J call may be wrong. The CDR3 covers 13 residues. Per germline, CDR1 LGHNA and CDR2 YNFKEQ. DNA of the CDR3: TGTGCCAGCAGCCAAGAGTTTAACTACGAGCAGTACTTC. Its protein product is CASSQEFNYEQYF.

The chain recombines TRBV19 with TRBJ2-1, with 9 positions matching TRBD2. Germline V gives CDR1 LNHDA, CDR2 SQIVND (reference sequence). V gave up 4 bases and J gave up 5 bases; unmatched junction bases: 9. CDR3 size: 16 residues. DNA of the CDR3: TGTGCCAGTAGTACTCCCGGGACTAGCTACCACAATGAGCAGTTCTTC. It yields the protein CASSTPGTSYHNEQFF.

The chain carries TRBV7-9 and TRBJ2-5, with D perhaps TRBD1 (5 bases). The CDR3 length is 15 residues. V lost 2 bases, J lost 5 bases, and 15 bases lay in between. CDR1 and CDR2 (germline): SEHNR, FQNEAQ (reference sequence). CDR3 sequence: CASSLMAGSGETQYF. CDR3 bases: TGTGCCAGCAGCTTAATGGCAGGGTCGGGCGAGACCCAGTACTTC.

This clone was recorded many times. The sample has other DNA sequences that encode this CDR3 too. This chain connects TRBV4-2 to TRBJ2-7, with 12 bases aligning to TRBD2. Germline CDR1 and CDR2: LGHNA and YNFKEQ. This CDR3 has 16 amino acids. V trimming: 0 bases; J trimming: 5 bases; junction bases outside the gene matches: 5. In DNA, the CDR3 is TGTGCCAGCAGCCAAGACCCGACTAGCGGGAGCAACGAGCAGTACTTC. It encodes CASSQDPTSGSNEQYF.

CDR3 coding DNA: TGTGCCAGCAGACAGGACCCTCAGCCCCAGCATTTT. This gives the protein CASRQDPQPQHF. This rearrangement joins TRBV19 to TRBJ1-5; the D gene is possibly TRBD1 (6 bases). Germline V gives CDR1 LNHDA, CDR2 SQIVND (reference sequence). CDR3 length: 12 amino acids. V was clipped by 9 bases and J by 6 bases, with 12 bases between them.

V is TRBV28 and J is TRBJ2-7, with D possibly matching TRBD2 (5 bases). The CDR3 is made up of 14 amino acids. CDR1 and CDR2 (germline): MDHEN, SYDVKM. Trimming took 3 bases from V and 3 from J, leaving 12 bases between them. Here the CDR3 reads CASSFRRHHYEQYF. CDR3 sequence (DNA): TGTGCCAGCAGTTTTAGGAGGCACCACTACGAGCAGTACTTC.

This sequence joins TRBV18 and TRBJ1-1, with D possibly matching TRBD1 (5 bases). Trimming took off 3 bases at V and 3 bases at J, with 14 bases between the two ends. The CDR3 length is 15 residues. The V gene's germline CDR1 is KGHSH and CDR2 LQKENI. The CDR3 bases are TGTGCCAGCTCACCTATTGGAGGGGCCCACACTGAAGCTTTCTTT. Encoded protein: CASSPIGGAHTEAFF.

V usage is TRBV28 and J usage is TRBJ2-3; 12 bases fit TRBD2. Germline CDR1 reads MDHEN; CDR2 reads SYDVKM. This CDR3 has 16 residues. J lost 4 bases, V lost 6 bases, and 8 bases had no gene match. CDR3 region: CASSRPTSGRSDTQYF. For the CDR3, the DNA is TGTGCCAGCAGCCGTCCGACTAGCGGGAGATCAGATACGCAGTATTTT. The variable domain in full, with the rest retrieved from reference TRBV28 and TRBJ2-3, is DVKVTQSSRYLVKRTGEKVFLECVQDMDHENMFWYRQDPGLGLRLIYFSYDVKMKEKGDIPEGYSVSREKKERFSLILESASTNQTSMYLCASSRPTSGRSDTQYFGPGTRLTVL.

The V call is TRBV7-6, the J call TRBJ2-3, with 11 bases lining up with TRBD2. The CDR3 is 15 amino acids. Looked up from germline, CDR1 is SGHVS and CDR2 is FNYEAQ. Trimming took 5 bases from V and 2 from J; bases not matched to a gene: 3. This chain's CDR3 is CASSKLAGVTDTQYF. In DNA form, the CDR3 reads TGTGCCAGCAGCAAACTAGCGGGAGTCACAGATACGCAGTATTTT.

To note about this clone: Different DNA sequences within this sample yield the same CDR3. The genes are TRBV27 and TRBJ1-1; D not certain. The CDR3 is made up of 14 amino acids. The V gene's germline CDR1 is MNHEY and CDR2 SMNVEV (reference sequence). V was pared by 5 bases and J by 0 bases, with 10 bases between. CDR3 amino acids: CASSRRTLNTEAFF. CDR3 DNA: TGTGCCAGCAGTCGACGGACTTTGAACACTGAAGCTTTCTTT.

This clone was seen only once. The chain recombines TRBV27 with TRBJ2-7; tentatively, D is TRBD2 (6 bases). This CDR3 is 16 amino acids long. The germline V and J ends were trimmed by 4 bases and 10 bases, with 26 bases remaining between them. Germline values: CDR1 MNHEY, CDR2 SMNVEV (reference sequence). Written as DNA, the CDR3 is TGTGCCAGCAGTTCGCCCTCGAGGAGGGAGTTCGGGAAACAGTACTTC. Its translation is CASSSPSRREFGKQYF.

The CDR3 nucleotides are TGTGCCAGCAGCTTAGTTGGTGGGAGAGGAACAGATACGCAGTATTTT. Residues: CASSLVGGRGTDTQYF. The chain employs TRBV7-2 and TRBJ2-3; D is perhaps TRBD2 (5 bases). CDR1 SGHTA and CDR2 FQGNSA come from the germline V gene. This CDR3 has 16 residues. Deletions cut 1 base from V and 3 bases from J, with 14 bases between.

The chain uses TRBV6-6 and TRBJ2-5; D is possibly TRBD1 (5 bases). The DNA end is more similar to TRBJ2-7, so the J call may be wrong. Germline V lookup: CDR1 MNHNY, CDR2 SVGAGI (reference sequence). The CDR3 extends over 14 amino acids. The CDR3 sequence is CASSYSPQEYEQYF. The CDR3 DNA reads TGTGCCAGCAGTTACTCGCCACAGGAGTACGAGCAGTACTTC.

The CDR3 DNA is TGTGCCAGCCGAAATAGCGGATACGGGGAGCTGTTTTTT. Its translation is CASRNSGYGELFF. The V and J genes are TRBV6-6 and TRBJ2-2, with D possibly TRBD2 on 6 matching bases. The germline CDR1 and CDR2 sequences are MNHNY and SVGAGI (reference sequence). The ends were cut back, 8 bases at V and 7 bases at J, with 14 bases in the middle. The CDR3 is made up of 13 amino acids.

The chain links TRBV27 to TRBJ1-2; D unresolved. The germline V gene has CDR1 MNHEY and CDR2 SMNVEV (reference sequence). Trimming shortened V by 6 bases and J by 8 bases, and 16 bases separated the two germline ends. The CDR3 has 13 amino acids. The CDR3 nucleotides read TGTGCCAGCAGCTCGGACGGGCGCCGGGGCTACACCTTC. This codes for CASSSDGRRGYTF.

The chain joins TRBV18 to TRBJ2-2, with unresolved D. Per the germline V gene, CDR1 is KGHSH and CDR2 is LQKENI. The CDR3 length is 13 residues. Trimming cost V 4 bases and J 5 bases, with 8 bases left between them. CDR3 bases: TGTGCCAGCTCACGTCTGGAAACCGGGGAGCTGTTTTTT. Its translation is CASSRLETGELFF.

This clone was observed a single time. This sample also contains other DNA sequences that code for the same CDR3. The J gene is TRBJ2-3, the V gene TRBV20-1; D gene uncertain. V dropped 6 bases and J dropped 2 bases, with 3 bases sitting between them. The length of the CDR3 is 10 residues. CDR1 and CDR2 (germline): DFQATT, SNEGSKA (reference sequence). This CDR3 reads CSAYTDTQYF. The CDR3 DNA is TGCAGTGCGTACACAGATACGCAGTATTTT.

Only a few counts were recorded for this clone. The V gene is TRBV7-9, the J gene TRBJ2-2; TRBD2 is a possible D gene (5 bases). The CDR3 runs to 13 residues. Trimming pared 10 bases from V and 2 bases from J, leaving 11 bases between. Germline CDR1 is SEHNR and CDR2 is FQNEAQ (reference sequence). As DNA, the CDR3 is TGTGCCATCGGGAACACTAACACCGGGGAGCTGTTTTTT. Its translation is CAIGNTNTGELFF.